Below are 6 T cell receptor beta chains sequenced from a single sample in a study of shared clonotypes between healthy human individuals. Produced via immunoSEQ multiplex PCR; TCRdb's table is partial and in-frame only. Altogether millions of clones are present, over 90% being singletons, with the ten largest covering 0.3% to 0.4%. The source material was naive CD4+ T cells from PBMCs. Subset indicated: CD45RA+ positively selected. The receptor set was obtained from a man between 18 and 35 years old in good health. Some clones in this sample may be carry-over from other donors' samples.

DNA of the CDR3: TGTGCCAGCAAACCGGGTTCGTCTGGGGCCAACGTCCTGACTTTC. It specifies CASKPGSSGANVLTF. The chain carries TRBV7-2 and TRBJ2-6; D is ambiguous. Trimming stripped 7 bases from V and 1 base from J, with 11 bases between. The CDR3 is 15 residues long. Germline V gene data show CDR1 as SGHTA and CDR2 as FQGNSA.

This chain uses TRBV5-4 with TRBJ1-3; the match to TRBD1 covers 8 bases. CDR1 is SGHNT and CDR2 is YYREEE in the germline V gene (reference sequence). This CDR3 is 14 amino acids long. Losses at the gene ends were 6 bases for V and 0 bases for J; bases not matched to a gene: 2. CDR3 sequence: CASTTGGSGNTIYF. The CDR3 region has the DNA TGTGCCAGCACCACAGGGGGCTCTGGAAACACCATATATTTT.

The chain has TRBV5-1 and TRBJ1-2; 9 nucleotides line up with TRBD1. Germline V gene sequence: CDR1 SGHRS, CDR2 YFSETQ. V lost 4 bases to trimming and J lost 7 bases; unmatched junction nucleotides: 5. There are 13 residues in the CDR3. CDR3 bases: TGCGCCAGCAGCGGGGGACAGGGACTTGGCTACACCTTC. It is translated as CASSGGQGLGYTF.

The CDR3 sequence is CASRDTARPGELFF. The CDR3 DNA reads TGTGCCAGCAGGGACACGGCCCGCCCCGGGGAGCTGTTTTTT. This chain uses TRBV6-5 with TRBJ2-2; weak D call: TRBD1 (5 bases). The ends were cut back, 6 bases at V and 6 bases at J, with 14 bases in the middle. This CDR3 contains 14 residues. Germline values: CDR1 MNHEY, CDR2 SVGAGI.

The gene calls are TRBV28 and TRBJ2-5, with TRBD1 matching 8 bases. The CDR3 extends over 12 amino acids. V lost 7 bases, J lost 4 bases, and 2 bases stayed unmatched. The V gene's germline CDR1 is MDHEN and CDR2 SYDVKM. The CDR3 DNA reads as TGTGCCAGCACTACAGGGGGAGAGACCCAGTACTTC. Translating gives CASTTGGETQYF. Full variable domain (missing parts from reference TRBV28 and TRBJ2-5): DVKVTQSSRYLVKRTGEKVFLECVQDMDHENMFWYRQDPGLGLRLIYFSYDVKMKEKGDIPEGYSVSREKKERFSLILESASTNQTSMYLCASTTGGETQYFGPGTRLLVL.

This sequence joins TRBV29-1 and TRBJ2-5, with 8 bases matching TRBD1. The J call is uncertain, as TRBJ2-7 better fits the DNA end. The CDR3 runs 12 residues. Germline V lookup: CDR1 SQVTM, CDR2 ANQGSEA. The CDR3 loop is CSGGTGPYEQYF. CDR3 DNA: TGCAGCGGTGGGACAGGACCCTACGAGCAGTACTTC.